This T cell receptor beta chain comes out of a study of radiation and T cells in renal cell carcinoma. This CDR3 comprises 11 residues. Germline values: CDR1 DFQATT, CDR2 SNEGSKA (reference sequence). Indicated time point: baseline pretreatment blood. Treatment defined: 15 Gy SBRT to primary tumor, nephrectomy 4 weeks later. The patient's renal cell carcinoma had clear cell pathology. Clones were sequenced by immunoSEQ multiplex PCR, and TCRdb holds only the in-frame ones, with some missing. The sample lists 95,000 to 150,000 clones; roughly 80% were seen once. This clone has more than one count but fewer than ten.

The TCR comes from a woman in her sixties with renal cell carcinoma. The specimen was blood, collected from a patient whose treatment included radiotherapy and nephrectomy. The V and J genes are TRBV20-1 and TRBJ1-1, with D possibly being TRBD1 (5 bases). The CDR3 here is CMPRVGGEAFF. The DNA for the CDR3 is TGCATGCCCCGGGTTGGGGGTGAAGCTTTCTTT.